The clone carrying this T cell receptor beta chain was observed a single time. Using immunoSEQ multiplex PCR, the repertoire was profiled, and TCRdb retains in-frame clones only, with some absent. The sample carries approximately 84,000 clones, about 73% recorded once. The source of the sample is a study of blood T cell repertoires in COVID-19. The sequencing input was peripheral blood. The receptor comes from a man aged 45 to 65 with active or convalescent COVID-19.

CDR3 sequence: CASRSTPNTEAFF. CDR3 nucleotide sequence: TGCGCCAGCAGGTCGACACCGAACACTGAAGCTTTCTTT. V gene TRBV10-2 combines with J gene TRBJ1-1, with D hard to call. Germline V lookup: CDR1 WSHSY, CDR2 SAAADI. The CDR3 length is 13 residues. Trimming pared 6 bases from V and 1 base from J, leaving 9 bases between.